This TCR beta chain was obtained from a study of Graves' ophthalmopathy and Graves' hyperthyroidism. CDR3 size: 15 residues. The V end lost 8 bases, the J end lost 4 bases, and 21 bases lay between the germline ends. The germline V gene has CDR1 SNHLY and CDR2 FYNNEI. Study-level findings and limits: The majority of expanded thyroid clonotypes above 0.001 frequency also occurred in blood.

Amplification from RNA transcripts yielded the TCR beta CDR3 regions. RT-PCR was first run with HTBI primers, then multiplex PCR in a second round. TCRdb used MiXCR to reprocess the multiplex PCR reads, holding one entry per CDR3 protein. The sample shows a few hundred thousand distinct CDR3 sequences, about 15% of them seen only once. This clonotype was picked up many times. Its antigen is currently unknown. The material sequenced was peripheral blood. The V call is TRBV2, the J call TRBJ2-7; D perhaps matches TRBD2 (9 bases). This receptor was identified in an adult woman with stable Graves' hyperthyroidism. CDR3 in DNA: TGTGCCAGCCGGACAGGGCTAGCGGGGAGATACGAGCAGTACTTC. This codes for CASRTGLAGRYEQYF.